This T cell receptor (beta chain) derives from a study of blood T cell repertoires in COVID-19. As for the study in general: The United States, Italy and Spain were the sources of the acute and convalescent COVID-19 samples.

The CDR3 has 14 residues. V lost 5 bases, J lost 4 bases, and 7 bases stayed unmatched. Germline V gene lookup returns CDR1 MNHEY and CDR2 SMNVEV (reference sequence). Here immunoSEQ multiplex PCR was the method, and the copy in TCRdb shows in-frame clones only, minus some. The table lists 20,000 to 30,000 clones, over 80% of them singletons. The clonotype originates from a human donor in a cohort sampled during active COVID-19. The chain links TRBV27 to TRBJ1-1; 7 bases are a match to TRBD1. The sequenced sample was peripheral blood. DNA of the CDR3: TGTGCCAGCAGTCTGGGACAGCTTGGCACTGAAGCTTTCTTT. Protein product: CASSLGQLGTEAFF.